The clone carrying this T cell receptor (beta chain) was observed at least ten times. Its antigen is unidentified. This entry comes from a study of identical twins. Findings of the study overall: Zero-insertion findings could be partly confounded by invariant cells (MAIT and iNKT cells). The same donors were not followed; conclusions instead depended on cross-sectional statistical analysis. Within beta out-of-frame sequences, the excess sharing observed between twins was weaker.

Via MiXCR, TCRdb re-called the 5' RACE reads, giving one row per CDR3 protein. The repertoire holds about 150,000 distinct CDR3 sequences, with roughly 3.5% as singletons. Germline-derived CDR1 and CDR2 are LGHDT and YNNKEL (reference sequence). V was shortened by 4 bases and J by 0 bases, with 16 bases between the two germline ends. The CDR3 covers 17 residues. The sequence was obtained from a man aged 18 to 30 in good health. The chain uses TRBV3-1 and TRBJ2-1, with TRBD2 as a possible D gene (6 bases). Sequencing used memory T cells sorted from blood. CDR3 coding DNA: TGTGCCAGCAGCCTGGAGGGAGTCCGAATCTCCTACAATGAGCAGTTCTTC. This codes for CASSLEGVRISYNEQFF.